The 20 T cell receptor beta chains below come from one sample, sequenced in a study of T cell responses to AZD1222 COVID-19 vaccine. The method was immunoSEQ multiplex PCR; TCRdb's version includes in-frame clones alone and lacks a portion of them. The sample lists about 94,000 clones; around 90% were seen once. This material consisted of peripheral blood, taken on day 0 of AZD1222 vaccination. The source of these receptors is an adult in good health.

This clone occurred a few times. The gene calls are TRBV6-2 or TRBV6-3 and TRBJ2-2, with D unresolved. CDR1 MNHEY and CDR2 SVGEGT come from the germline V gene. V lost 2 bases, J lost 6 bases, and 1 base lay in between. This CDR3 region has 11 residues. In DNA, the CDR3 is TGTGCCAGCAGTTACCCCGGGGAGCTGTTTTTT. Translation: CASSYPGELFF.

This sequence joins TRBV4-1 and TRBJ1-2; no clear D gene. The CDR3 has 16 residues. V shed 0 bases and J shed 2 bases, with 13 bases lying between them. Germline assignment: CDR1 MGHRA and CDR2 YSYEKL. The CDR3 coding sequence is TGCGCCAGCAGCCAAGAGCTACAGACCACCAACTATGGCTACACCTTC. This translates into CASSQELQTTNYGYTF.

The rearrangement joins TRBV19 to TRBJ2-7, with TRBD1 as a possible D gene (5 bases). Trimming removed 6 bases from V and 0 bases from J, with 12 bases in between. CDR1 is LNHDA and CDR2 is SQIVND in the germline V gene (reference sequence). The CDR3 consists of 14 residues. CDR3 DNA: TGTGCCAGTAGGAGTTTGGACACCTCCTACGAGCAGTACTTC. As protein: CASRSLDTSYEQYF. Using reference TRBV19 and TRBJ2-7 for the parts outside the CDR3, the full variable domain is DGGITQSPKYLFRKEGQNVTLSCEQNLNHDAMYWYRQDPGQGLRLIYYSQIVNDFQKGDIAEGYSVSREKKESFPLTVTSAQKNPTAFYLCASRSLDTSYEQYFGPGTRLTVT.

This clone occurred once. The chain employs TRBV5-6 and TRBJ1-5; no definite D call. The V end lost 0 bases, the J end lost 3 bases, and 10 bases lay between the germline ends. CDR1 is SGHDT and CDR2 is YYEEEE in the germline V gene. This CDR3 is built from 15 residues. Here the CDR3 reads CASSLAGLDNQPQHF. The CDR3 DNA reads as TGTGCCAGCAGCTTGGCCGGGTTAGACAATCAGCCCCAGCATTTT.

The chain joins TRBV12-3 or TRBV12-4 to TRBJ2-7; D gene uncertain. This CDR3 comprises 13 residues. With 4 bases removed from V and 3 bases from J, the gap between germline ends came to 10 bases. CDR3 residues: CASSSPTVYEQYF. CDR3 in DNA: TGTGCCAGCAGTTCCCCAACTGTCTACGAGCAGTACTTC.

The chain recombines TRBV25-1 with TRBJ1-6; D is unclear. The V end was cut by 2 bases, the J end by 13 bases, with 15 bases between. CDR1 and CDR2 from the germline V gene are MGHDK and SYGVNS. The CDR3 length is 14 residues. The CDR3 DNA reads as TGTGCCAGCAGTGAAACCCAGGACCACTTTCCCCTCCACTTT. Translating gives CASSETQDHFPLHF.

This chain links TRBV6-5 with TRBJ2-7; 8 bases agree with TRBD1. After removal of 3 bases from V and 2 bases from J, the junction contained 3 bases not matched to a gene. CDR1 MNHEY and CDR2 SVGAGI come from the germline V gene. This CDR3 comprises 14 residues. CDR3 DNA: TGTGCCAGCAGTTATCGGACAGGGCCCTACGAGCAGTACTTC. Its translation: CASSYRTGPYEQYF.

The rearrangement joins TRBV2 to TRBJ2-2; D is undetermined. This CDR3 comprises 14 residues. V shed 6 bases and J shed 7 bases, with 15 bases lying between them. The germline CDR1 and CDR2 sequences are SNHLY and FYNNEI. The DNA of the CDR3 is TGTGCCAGCAGCCCTTCTTCGCCGGGCGGGGAGCTGTTTTTT. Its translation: CASSPSSPGGELFF.

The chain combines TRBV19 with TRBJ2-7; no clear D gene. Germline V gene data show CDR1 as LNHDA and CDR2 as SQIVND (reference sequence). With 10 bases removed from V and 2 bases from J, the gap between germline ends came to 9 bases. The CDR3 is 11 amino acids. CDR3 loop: CATMGTYEQYF. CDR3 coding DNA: TGTGCCACCATGGGGACCTACGAGCAGTACTTC. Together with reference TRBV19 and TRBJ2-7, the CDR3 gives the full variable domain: DGGITQSPKYLFRKEGQNVTLSCEQNLNHDAMYWYRQDPGQGLRLIYYSQIVNDFQKGDIAEGYSVSREKKESFPLTVTSAQKNPTAFYLCATMGTYEQYFGPGTRLTVT.

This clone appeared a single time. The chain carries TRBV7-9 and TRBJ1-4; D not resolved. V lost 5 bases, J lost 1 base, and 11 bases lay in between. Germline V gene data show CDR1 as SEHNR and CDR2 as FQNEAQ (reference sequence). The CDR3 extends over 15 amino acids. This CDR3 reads CASSAMMGTNEKLFF. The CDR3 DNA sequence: TGTGCCAGCAGCGCCATGATGGGAACTAATGAAAAACTGTTTTTT.

As DNA, the CDR3 is TGTGCCAGCAGCTCGTCAGGGAACGGCTACACCTTC. Translation gives CASSSSGNGYTF. The genes are TRBV12-3 or TRBV12-4 and TRBJ1-2, with a weak D call TRBD1 (5 bases). Trimming stripped 6 bases from V and 8 bases from J, with 13 bases between. The CDR3 is 12 amino acids.

The CDR3 nucleotides read TGTGCCAGCAGTTCGCCAGGGGAAGGTGAAAAACTGTTTTTT. Its protein product is CASSSPGEGEKLFF. V gene TRBV27 combines with J gene TRBJ1-4; perhaps TRBD1 as D (6 bases). This CDR3 region has 14 residues. The germline gives CDR1 MNHEY, CDR2 SMNVEV (reference sequence). V gave up 4 bases and J gave up 7 bases, with 13 bases separating them. Full variable domain (rest looked up from reference TRBV27 and TRBJ1-4): EAQVTQNPRYLITVTGKKLTVTCSQNMNHEYMSWYRQDPGLGLRQIYYSMNVEVTDKGDVPEGYKVSRKEKRNFPLILESPSPNQTSLYFCASSSPGEGEKLFFGSGTQLSVL.

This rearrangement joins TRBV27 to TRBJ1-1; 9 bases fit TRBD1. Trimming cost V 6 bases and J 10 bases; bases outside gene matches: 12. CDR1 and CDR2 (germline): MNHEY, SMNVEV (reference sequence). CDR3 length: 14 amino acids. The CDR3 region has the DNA TGTGCCAGCAGAGGGACAGGGTGGGTAATGGGAGCTTTCTTT. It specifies CASRGTGWVMGAFF.

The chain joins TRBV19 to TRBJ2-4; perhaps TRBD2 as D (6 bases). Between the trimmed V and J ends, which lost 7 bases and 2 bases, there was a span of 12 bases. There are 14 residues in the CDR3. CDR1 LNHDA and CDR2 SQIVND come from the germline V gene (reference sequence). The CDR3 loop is CASMSAGTKNIQYF. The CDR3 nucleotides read TGTGCCAGTATGTCTGCGGGGACCAAAAACATTCAGTACTTC.

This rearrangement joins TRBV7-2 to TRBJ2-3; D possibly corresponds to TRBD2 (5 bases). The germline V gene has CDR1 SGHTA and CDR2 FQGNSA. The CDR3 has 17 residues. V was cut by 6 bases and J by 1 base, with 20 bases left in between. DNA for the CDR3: TGTGCCAGCAGTCTAGAGCCCGCACCCGGGGGCACAGATACGCAGTATTTT. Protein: CASSLEPAPGGTDTQYF. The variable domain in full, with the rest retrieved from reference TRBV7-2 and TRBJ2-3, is GAGVSQSPSNKVTEKGKDVELRCDPISGHTALYWYRQSLGQGLEFLIYFQGNSAPDKSGLPSDRFSAERTGGSVSTLTIQRTQQEDSAVYLCASSLEPAPGGTDTQYFGPGTRLTVL.

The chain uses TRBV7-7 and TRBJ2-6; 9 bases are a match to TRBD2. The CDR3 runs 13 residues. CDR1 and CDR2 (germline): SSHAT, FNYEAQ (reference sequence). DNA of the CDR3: TGTGCTAGCGGGGGCTCTGGGGCCAACGTCCTGACTTTC. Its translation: CASGGSGANVLTF. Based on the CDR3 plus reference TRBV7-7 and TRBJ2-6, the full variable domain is GAGVSQSPRYKVTKRGQDVTLRCDPISSHATLYWYQQALGQGPEFLTYFNYEAQPDKSGLPSDRFSAERPEGSISTLTIQRTEQRDSAMYRCASGGSGANVLTFGAGSRLTVL.

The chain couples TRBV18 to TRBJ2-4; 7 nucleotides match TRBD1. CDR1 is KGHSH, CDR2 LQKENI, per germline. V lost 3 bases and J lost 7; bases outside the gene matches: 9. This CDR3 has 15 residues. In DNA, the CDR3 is TGTGCCAGCTCACCTACGGACAGGATGACGAACATTCAGTACTTC. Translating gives CASSPTDRMTNIQYF. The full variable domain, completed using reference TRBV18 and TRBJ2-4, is NAGVMQNPRHLVRRRGQEARLRCSPMKGHSHVYWYRQLPEEGLKFMVYLQKENIIDESGMPKERFSAEFPKEGPSILRIQQVVRGDSAAYFCASSPTDRMTNIQYFGAGTRLSVL.

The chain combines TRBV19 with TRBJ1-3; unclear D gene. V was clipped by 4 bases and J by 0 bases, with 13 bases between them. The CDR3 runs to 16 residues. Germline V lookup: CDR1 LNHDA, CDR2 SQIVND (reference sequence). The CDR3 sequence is CASSKDRPGSGNTIYF. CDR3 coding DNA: TGTGCCAGTAGTAAGGACCGACCCGGCTCTGGAAACACCATATATTTT.

CDR3 amino acids: CASSLTGTRTDTQYF. The DNA of the CDR3 is TGTGCCAGCTCTCTTACCGGGACACGCACAGATACGCAGTATTTT. The chain recombines TRBV18 with TRBJ2-3, with D maybe TRBD1 (6 bases). There are 15 residues in the CDR3. Germline CDR1 KGHSH, CDR2 LQKENI. With 6 bases removed from V and 1 base from J, the gap between germline ends came to 14 bases.

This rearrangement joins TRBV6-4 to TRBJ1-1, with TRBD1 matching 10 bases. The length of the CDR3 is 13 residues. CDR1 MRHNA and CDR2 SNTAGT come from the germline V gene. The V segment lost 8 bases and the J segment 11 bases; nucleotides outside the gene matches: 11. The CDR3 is CASPPDRGWLAFF. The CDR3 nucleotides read TGTGCCAGCCCCCCGGACAGGGGGTGGTTGGCTTTCTTT.